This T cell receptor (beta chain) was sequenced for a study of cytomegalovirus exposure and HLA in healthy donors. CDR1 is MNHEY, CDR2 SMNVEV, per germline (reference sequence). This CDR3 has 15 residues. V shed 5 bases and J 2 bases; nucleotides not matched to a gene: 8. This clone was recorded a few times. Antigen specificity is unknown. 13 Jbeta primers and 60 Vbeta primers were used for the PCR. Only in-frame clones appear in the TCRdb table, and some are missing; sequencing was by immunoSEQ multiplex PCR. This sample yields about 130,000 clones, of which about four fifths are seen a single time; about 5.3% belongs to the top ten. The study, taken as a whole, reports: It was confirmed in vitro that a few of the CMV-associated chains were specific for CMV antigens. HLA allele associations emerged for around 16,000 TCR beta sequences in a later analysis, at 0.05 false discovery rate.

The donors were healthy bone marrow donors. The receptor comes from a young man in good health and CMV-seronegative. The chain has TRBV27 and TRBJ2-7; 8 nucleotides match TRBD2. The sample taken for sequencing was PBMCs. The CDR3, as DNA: TGTGCCAGCAGTCCCCAGGGGCGGGAGGCCTACGAGCAGTACTTC. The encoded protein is CASSPQGREAYEQYF.